This T cell receptor (beta chain) was sequenced in a study of T cell changes during pregnancy in multiple sclerosis. The repertoire was sequenced with immunoSEQ multiplex PCR; TCRdb's copy has only in-frame clones and lacks some. Seen here are 20,000 to 25,000 clones, 85% observed once, and the top ten hold approximately 14%. Judged by abundance, this clone is medium-sized. The receptor was derived from a female donor in good health, enrolled as a control in a pregnancy study. The source material was CD8+ T cells from peripheral blood mononuclear cells, sampled in the first trimester of pregnancy.

The CDR3 spells CASSEAGTSSYEQYF. The CDR3 region has the DNA TGTGCCAGCAGTGAAGCCGGGACTAGCTCCTACGAGCAGTACTTC. This sequence joins TRBV6-1 and TRBJ2-7, with 8 bases that match TRBD2. This CDR3 is built from 15 residues. Germline assignment: CDR1 MNHNS and CDR2 SASEGT. With 0 bases clipped from V and 0 bases from J, the junction kept 1 base outside the gene matches.